This T cell receptor beta chain was found in a study of T cell repertoires in cytomegalovirus infection. Study in general: Public TCR beta signatures were indicative of both CMV infection and a matching HLA type.

Findings and limits, study-wide: In two of eight donors, the top clonotype was HLA-C-restricted CMV-specific. Using cumulative public TCR beta family frequency, the authors identified those who carried CMV together with the relevant HLA.

About this clonotype: Its antigen is not known.

The CDR3 sequence is 14 residues long. V shed 7 bases, J shed 2 bases, and the junction held 4 bases outside the gene matches. Germline CDR1 and CDR2: MNHNS and SASEGT. TCRdb reprocessed the reads with MiXCR, giving one entry per CDR3 protein. The sample carries more than 90,000 distinct CDR3 sequences, 10% recorded once. This TCR derives from a human donor in good health (CMV status not recorded). Some clones in this sample may be carry-over from other donors' samples. Sequenced sample: PBMCs, sequenced either directly or after in vitro stimulation (not recorded which). V and J are TRBV6-1 and TRBJ2-7; 11 positions agree with TRBD2. In DNA, the CDR3 is TGTGCCAGCAACTTAGCGGGAGGGACCTACGAGCAGTACTTC. Translating gives CASNLAGGTYEQYF.